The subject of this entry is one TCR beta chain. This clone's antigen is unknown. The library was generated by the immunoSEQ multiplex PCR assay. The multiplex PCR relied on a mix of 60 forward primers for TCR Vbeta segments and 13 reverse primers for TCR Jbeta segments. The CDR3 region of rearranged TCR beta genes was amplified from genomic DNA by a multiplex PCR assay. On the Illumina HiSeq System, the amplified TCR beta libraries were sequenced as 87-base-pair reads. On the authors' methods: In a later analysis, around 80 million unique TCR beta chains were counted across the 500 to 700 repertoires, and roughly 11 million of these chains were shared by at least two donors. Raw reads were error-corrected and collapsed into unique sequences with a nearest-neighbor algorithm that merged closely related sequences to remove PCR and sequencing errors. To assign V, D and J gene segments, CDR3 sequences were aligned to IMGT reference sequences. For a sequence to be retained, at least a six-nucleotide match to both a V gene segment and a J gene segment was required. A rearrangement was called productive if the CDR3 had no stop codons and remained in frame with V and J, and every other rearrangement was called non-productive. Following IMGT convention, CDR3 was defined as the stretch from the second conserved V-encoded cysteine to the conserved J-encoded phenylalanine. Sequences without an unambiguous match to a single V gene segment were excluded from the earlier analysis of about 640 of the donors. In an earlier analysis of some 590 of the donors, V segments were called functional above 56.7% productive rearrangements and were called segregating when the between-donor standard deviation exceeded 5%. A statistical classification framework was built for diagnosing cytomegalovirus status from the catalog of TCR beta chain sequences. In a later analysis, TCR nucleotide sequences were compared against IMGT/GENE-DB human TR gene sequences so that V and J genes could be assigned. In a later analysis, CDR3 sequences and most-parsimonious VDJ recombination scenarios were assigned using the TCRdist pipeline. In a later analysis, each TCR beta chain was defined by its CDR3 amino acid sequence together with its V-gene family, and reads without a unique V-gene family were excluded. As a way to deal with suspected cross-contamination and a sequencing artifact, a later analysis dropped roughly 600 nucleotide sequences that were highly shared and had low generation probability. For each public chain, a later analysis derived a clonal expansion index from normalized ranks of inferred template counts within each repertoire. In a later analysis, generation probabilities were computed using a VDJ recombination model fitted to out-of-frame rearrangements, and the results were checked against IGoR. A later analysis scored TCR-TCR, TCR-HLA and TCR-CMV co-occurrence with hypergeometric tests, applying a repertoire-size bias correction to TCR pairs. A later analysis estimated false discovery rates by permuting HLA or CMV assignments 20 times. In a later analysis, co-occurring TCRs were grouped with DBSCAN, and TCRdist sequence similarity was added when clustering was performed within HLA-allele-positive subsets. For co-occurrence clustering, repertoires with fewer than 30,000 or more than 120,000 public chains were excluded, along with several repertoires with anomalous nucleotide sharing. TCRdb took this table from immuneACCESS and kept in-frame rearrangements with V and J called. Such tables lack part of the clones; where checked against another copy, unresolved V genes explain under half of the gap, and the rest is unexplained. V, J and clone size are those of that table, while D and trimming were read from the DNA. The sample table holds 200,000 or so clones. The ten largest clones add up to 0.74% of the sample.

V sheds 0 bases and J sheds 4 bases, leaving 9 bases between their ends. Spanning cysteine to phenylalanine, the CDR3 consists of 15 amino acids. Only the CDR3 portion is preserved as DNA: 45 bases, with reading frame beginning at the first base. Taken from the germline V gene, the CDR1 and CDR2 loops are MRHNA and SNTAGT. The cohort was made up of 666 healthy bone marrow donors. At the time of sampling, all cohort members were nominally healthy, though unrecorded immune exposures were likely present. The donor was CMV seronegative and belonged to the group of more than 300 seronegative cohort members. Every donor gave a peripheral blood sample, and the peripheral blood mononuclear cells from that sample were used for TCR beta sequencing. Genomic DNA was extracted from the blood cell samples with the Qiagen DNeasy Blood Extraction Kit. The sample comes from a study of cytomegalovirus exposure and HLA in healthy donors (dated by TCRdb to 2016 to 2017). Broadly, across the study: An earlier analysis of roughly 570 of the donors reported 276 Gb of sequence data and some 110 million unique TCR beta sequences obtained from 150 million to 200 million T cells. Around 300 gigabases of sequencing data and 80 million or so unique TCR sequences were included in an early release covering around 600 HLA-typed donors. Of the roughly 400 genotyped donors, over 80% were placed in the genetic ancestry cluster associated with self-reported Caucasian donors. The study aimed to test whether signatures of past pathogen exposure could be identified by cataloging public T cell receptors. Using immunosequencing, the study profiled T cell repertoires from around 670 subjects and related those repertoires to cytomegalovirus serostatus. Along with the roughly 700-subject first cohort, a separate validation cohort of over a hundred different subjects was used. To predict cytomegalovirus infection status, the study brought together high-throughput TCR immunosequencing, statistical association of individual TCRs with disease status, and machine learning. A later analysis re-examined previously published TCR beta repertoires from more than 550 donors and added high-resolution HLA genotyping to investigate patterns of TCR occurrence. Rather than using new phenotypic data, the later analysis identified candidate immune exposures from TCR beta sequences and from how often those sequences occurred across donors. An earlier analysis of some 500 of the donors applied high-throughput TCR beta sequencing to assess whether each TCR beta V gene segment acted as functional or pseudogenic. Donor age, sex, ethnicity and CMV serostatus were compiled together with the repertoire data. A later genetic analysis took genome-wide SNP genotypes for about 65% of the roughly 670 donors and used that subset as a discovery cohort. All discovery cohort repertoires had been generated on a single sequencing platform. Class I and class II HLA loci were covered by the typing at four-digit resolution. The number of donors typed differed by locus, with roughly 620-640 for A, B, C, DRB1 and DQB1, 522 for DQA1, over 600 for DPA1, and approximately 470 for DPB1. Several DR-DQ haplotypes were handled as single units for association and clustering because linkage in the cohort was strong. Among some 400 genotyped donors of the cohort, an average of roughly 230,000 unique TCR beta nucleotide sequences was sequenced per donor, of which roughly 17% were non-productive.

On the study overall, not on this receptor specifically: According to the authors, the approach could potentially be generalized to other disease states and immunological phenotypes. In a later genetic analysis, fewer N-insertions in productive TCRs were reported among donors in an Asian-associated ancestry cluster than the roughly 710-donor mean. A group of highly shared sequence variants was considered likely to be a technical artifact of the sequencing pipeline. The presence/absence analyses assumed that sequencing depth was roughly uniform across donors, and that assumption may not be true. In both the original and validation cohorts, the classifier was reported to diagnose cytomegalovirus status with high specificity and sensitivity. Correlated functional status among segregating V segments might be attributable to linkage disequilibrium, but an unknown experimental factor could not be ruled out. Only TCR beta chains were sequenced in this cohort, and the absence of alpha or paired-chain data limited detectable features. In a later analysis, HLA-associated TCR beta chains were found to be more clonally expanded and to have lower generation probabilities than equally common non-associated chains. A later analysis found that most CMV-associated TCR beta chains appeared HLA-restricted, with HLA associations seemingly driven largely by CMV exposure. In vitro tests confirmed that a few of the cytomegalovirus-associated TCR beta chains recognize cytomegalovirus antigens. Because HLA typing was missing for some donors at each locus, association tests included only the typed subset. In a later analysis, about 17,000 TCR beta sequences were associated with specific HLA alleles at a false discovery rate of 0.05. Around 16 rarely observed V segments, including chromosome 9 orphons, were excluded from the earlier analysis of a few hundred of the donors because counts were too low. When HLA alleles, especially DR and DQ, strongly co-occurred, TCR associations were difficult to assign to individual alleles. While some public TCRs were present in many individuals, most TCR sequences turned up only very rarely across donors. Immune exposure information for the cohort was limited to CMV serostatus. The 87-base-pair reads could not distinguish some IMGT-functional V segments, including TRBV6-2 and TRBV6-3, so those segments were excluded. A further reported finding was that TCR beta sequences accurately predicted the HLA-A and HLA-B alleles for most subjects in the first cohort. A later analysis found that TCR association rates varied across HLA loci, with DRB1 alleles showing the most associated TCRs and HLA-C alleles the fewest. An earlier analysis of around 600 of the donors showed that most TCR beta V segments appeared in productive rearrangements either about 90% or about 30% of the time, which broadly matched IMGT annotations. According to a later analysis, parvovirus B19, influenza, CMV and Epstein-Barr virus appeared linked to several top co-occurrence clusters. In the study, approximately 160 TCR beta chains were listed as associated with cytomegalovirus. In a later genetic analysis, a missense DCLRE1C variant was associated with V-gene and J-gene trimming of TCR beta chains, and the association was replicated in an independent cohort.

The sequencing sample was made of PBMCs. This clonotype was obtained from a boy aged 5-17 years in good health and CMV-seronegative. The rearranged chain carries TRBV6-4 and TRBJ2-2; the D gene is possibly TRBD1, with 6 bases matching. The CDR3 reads CASSDSEGGTGELFF. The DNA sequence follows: TGTGCCAGCAGTGACTCGGAAGGGGGCACCGGGGAGCTGTTTTTT.